This T cell receptor beta chain was sequenced during a study of T cells in Graves' hyperthyroidism and ophthalmopathy. Germline CDR1 is MDHEN and CDR2 is SYDVKM. This CDR3 has 14 residues. The junction had 3 bases not matched to a gene; V was cut back by 3 bases and J by 5 bases. The sample holds one count of this clonotype. As yet, its antigen is unknown. Researchers took RNA transcripts and amplified the TCR beta CDR3 regions from them. The TCR CDR3 was amplified in a first-round RT-PCR using the HTBI primer set. Each CDR3 protein gets one entry after TCRdb re-called the multiplex PCR reads with MiXCR. The sample holds about 570,000 distinct CDR3 sequences, 46% seen once. Study-wide results and caveats: Most thyroid-expanded clonotypes above 0.001 were also found in blood. Ophthalmopathy onset followed model prediction by a median approximately 6.2 months.

The rearrangement links TRBV28 to TRBJ2-2; 7 bases are a match to TRBD2. This clonotype originated in an adult woman with Graves' disease, either hyperthyroidism or ophthalmopathy (not recorded which). The sequencing input was peripheral blood or thyroid tissue (not recorded which). CDR3 residues: CASSLWEGTGELFF. In nucleotides, the CDR3 is TGTGCCAGCAGTTTGTGGGAGGGGACCGGGGAGCTGTTTTTT.